This TCR beta chain originates from a study of shared clonotypes between healthy human individuals. Study context: CD4 naive and memory got three plates each, CD8 naive two, CD8 memory one.

The V segment lost 0 bases and the J segment 0 bases; nucleotides outside the gene matches: 19. The CDR3 runs to 22 residues. Germline V lookup: CDR1 WSHSY, CDR2 SAAADI. On this clone: Its cognate antigen is unknown.

The study's findings and limits: With a few donors compared, about 5% of naive CD4 clonotypes were shared. It was the few donors that limited the genetic and exposure-history diversity represented.

The method was immunoSEQ multiplex PCR; TCRdb's version includes in-frame clones alone and lacks a portion of them. The table records more than 2 million clones, roughly 93% of them present only once. Naivety among CD8 cells was defined by CD45RO negativity and positive CCR7 selection, thereby excluding terminally differentiated effector memory CD45RA+ cells. Adults of Caucasian background living in Nashville, Tennessee made up all donors. This chain uses TRBV10-2 with TRBJ1-5; 8 bases agree with TRBD1. The clonotype originates from a man between 18 and 29 years old in good health. Some clones in this sample may be carry-over from other donors' samples. Sequenced sample: naive CD8+ T cells from PBMCs. The CDR3 DNA sequence: TGCGCCAGCAGTGAGTCGTGGATCGAGGACAGGGAGGTTTTGTTTAGCAATCAGCCCCAGCATTTT. It is translated as CASSESWIEDREVLFSNQPQHF.